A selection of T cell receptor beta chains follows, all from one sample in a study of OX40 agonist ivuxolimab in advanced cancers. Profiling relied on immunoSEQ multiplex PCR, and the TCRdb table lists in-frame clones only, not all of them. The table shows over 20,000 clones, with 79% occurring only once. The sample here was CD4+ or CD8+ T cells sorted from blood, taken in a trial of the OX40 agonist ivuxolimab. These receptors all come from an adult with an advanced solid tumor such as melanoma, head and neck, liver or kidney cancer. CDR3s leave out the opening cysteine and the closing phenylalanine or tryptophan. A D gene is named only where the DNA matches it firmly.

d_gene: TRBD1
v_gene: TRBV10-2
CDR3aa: ASSDRSTGGYTDTQY

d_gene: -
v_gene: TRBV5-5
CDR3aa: ASSLTGLNQPQH

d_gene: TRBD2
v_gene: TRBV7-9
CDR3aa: ASSAGLADTGELF

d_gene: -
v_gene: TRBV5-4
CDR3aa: ASSVRQGGGKKTQY

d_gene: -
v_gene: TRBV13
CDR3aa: ASSPPDSVYEQY

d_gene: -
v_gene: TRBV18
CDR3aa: ASSPLGGETEAF

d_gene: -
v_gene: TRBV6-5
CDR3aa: ASSYSRNTGELF

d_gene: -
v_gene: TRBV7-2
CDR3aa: ASSGLEETQY

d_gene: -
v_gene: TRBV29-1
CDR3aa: SVDGHQNTEAF

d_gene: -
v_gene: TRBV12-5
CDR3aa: ASGLGTGELF

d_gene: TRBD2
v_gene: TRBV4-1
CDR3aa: ASSQDRGGSSYEQY

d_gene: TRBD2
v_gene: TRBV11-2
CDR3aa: ASSLGPAGSSTDTQY

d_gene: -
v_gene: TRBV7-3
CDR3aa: ASSQSPQGNYGYT

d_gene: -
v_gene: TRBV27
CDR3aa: ASSFGVRAGLSNYGYT

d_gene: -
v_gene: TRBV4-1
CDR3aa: ASSQDRTRGYEQY

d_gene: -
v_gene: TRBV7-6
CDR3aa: ASSLVGREEAF

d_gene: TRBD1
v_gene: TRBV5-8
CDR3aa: ASSSGTGYEQY

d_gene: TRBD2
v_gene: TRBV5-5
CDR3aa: ASSPGLAGYNEQF

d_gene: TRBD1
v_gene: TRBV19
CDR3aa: ASTMTGSSYEQY

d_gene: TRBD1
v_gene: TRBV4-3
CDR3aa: ASSQATGGAYEQY

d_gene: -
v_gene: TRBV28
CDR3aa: ASTLGNQPQH

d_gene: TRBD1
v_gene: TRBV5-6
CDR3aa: ASSYLDRAYEQY